This TCR beta chain was documented in a study of shared clonotypes between healthy human individuals. In the study overall: Per-donor plates numbered three CD4 naive, three CD4 memory, two CD8 naive and one CD8 memory. Overall study findings and caveats: Clonotype sharing among donors likely depends on sequencing depth. Clonotype sharing across several donors was observed for 4% to 6.5% of naive CD4 clonotypes.

Germline V gene sequence: CDR1 SGHRS, CDR2 YFSETQ. The length of the CDR3 is 14 residues. Trimming took 7 bases from V and 4 from J, leaving 17 bases between them. About this clone: No antigen is known for it.

The method was immunoSEQ multiplex PCR; TCRdb's version includes in-frame clones alone and lacks a portion of them. The profile shows about 380,000 clones, about 96% of them singletons. The V gene is TRBV5-1, the J gene TRBJ1-1; tentative D call: TRBD1 (5 bases). This receptor was taken from a man aged 25-45 years in good health. Sequencing was performed on memory CD8+ T cells sorted from blood. Subset indicated: CD45RO+ cells pooled with CCR7-negative TemRA cells. In DNA, the CDR3 is TGCGCCAGCGCAGGGAAGGGGTTTGGCACTGAAGCTTTCTTT. Translation gives CASAGKGFGTEAFF.